The 10 T cell receptor beta chains given below trace back to one sample, sequenced in a study of T cells in Graves' hyperthyroidism and ophthalmopathy (dated by TCRdb to between 2017 and 2020). Library prep was done by multiplex PCR. Sequencing took place on an Illumina HiSeq 2000. Amplification of TCR beta CDR3 regions was carried out from RNA transcripts. The TCR CDR3 was subjected to a first round of RT-PCR using the HTBI primer set and the Qiagen OneStep RT-PCR kit. The public reads were quality trimmed at Q25 with fastp and then assembled into clones with MiXCR by TCRdb, keeping productive beta chains. Each entry is one CDR3 protein sequence, shown with its most common DNA and genes. This sample gives 460,000 or so distinct CDR3 sequences in total; about an eighth of them show up just once. The ten largest clones represent under 20% of the sample. The sequencing input was blood. The source of these receptors is a woman under 30 with Graves' hyperthyroidism.

This clonotype was observed many times. V usage is TRBV11-3 and J usage is TRBJ2-1, with D perhaps matching TRBD2 (5 bases). The V gene's germline CDR1 is SGHNT and CDR2 YENEEA. The V end was cut by 5 bases, the J end by 7 bases, with 15 bases between. CDR3 length: 14 amino acids. The CDR3 DNA reads TGTGCCAGCAGCCCAAGCGGTCCGGGGAATGAGCAGTTCTTC. It translates to CASSPSGPGNEQFF.

The chain carries TRBV5-8 and TRBJ2-3; D ambiguous. The CDR3 length is 15 residues. Trimming left V 5 bases short and J 0 bases short, with 13 bases between. CDR1 SGHTS and CDR2 YDEGEE come from the germline V gene. CDR3 in DNA: TGTGCCAGCAGAGCACCGGGTGATAGCACAGATACGCAGTATTTT. Its protein is CASRAPGDSTDTQYF. Variable domain in full (rest from reference TRBV5-8 and TRBJ2-3): EAGVTQSPTHLIKTRGQQATLRCSPISGHTSVYWYQQALGLGLQFLLWYDEGEERNRGNFPPRFSGRQFPNYSSELNVNALELEDSALYLCASRAPGDSTDTQYFGPGTRLTVL.

In its sample, this clonotype was seen a few times. A read error may explain this, as a much larger clone is one base away. The V gene is TRBV11-2, the J gene TRBJ2-1; tentative D call: TRBD2 (5 bases). Germline CDR1 reads SGHAT; CDR2 reads FQNNGV. There are 18 residues in the CDR3. CDR3 DNA: TGTGTCAGCAGCTTAGTAGTGAGCGCGGGCCGCCCCTACAATGAGCAGTTCTTC. Residues: CVSSLVVSAGRPYNEQFF.

This clonotype has at least ten counts. This chain uses TRBV6-1 with TRBJ1-2; 7 nucleotides agree with TRBD1. V gave up 6 bases and J gave up 1 base; unmatched junction bases: 14. Per the germline V gene, CDR1 is MNHNS and CDR2 is SASEGT. The CDR3 consists of 17 residues. This CDR3 is CASRITGTASRNYGYTF. DNA for the CDR3: TGTGCCAGCAGGATAACTGGGACAGCAAGTCGTAACTATGGCTACACCTTC.

This clonotype came up many times. The V gene is TRBV27, the J gene TRBJ1-1; maybe TRBD1 (5 bases). This CDR3 is 16 amino acids long. The V gene lost 2 bases and the J gene lost 8 bases, with 21 bases spanning the gap. The germline V gene has CDR1 MNHEY and CDR2 SMNVEV (reference sequence). The DNA for the CDR3 is TGTGCCAGCAGTTTACGATCAGGGAGGCCAGCGGAGGAAGCTTTCTTT. Protein sequence: CASSLRSGRPAEEAFF.

The gene calls are TRBV5-5 and TRBJ1-1; D remains ambiguous. CDR1 is SGHKS, CDR2 YYEKEE, per germline (reference sequence). The CDR3 runs to 14 residues. The germline V and J ends were trimmed by 5 bases and 2 bases, with 13 bases remaining between them. The CDR3 DNA follows: TGTGCCAGCAGATACCGGGATCTAAACACTGAAGCTTTCTTT. This sequence encodes CASRYRDLNTEAFF.

This clonotype appeared many times. V usage is TRBV9 and J usage is TRBJ1-3; D may be TRBD1 (5 bases). V lost 1 base and J lost 4, with 9 bases in between. CDR1 and CDR2 from the germline V gene are SGDLS and YYNGEE. CDR3 size: 14 residues. The CDR3 is CASSVSYRGNTIYF. The CDR3 coding sequence is TGTGCCAGCAGCGTATCCTACAGGGGAAACACCATATATTTT.

Ten or more counts support this clonotype. This chain links TRBV12-3 or TRBV12-4 with TRBJ2-2, with D hard to call. This CDR3 region has 12 residues. V was clipped by 6 bases and J by 5 bases, with 7 bases between them. The DNA of the CDR3 is TGTGCCAGCAGGATTCATACCGGGGAGCTGTTTTTT. Translating it yields CASRIHTGELFF.

In its sample, this clonotype was seen many times. The chain employs TRBV30 and TRBJ2-5; 7 bases agree with TRBD1. This CDR3 has 13 residues. The V gene end was trimmed by 8 bases and the J gene end by 5 bases; junction bases not matched to a gene: 11. The germline CDR1 and CDR2 sequences are GTSNPN and SVGIG (reference sequence). The CDR3 loop is CARDSQIGETQYF. Written as DNA, the CDR3 is TGTGCCCGGGACAGCCAAATCGGGGAGACCCAGTACTTC. Full variable domain (remainder filled in from reference TRBV30 and TRBJ2-5): SQTIHQWPATLVQPVGSPLSLECTVEGTSNPNLYWYRQAAGRGLQLLFYSVGIGQISSEVPQNLSASRPQDRQFILSSKKLLLSDSGFYLCARDSQIGETQYFGPGTRLLVL.

The V and J genes are TRBV24-1 and TRBJ2-6, with D hard to call. V dropped 2 bases and J dropped 0 bases, with 7 bases sitting between them. This CDR3 spans 16 amino acids. CDR1 and CDR2 (germline): KGHDR, SFDVKD. The CDR3 loop is CATSDSWASGANVLTF. The CDR3 DNA follows: TGTGCCACCAGTGATTCCTGGGCCTCTGGGGCCAACGTCCTGACTTTC.